The entry that follows covers one T cell receptor beta chain sequence. Data came from immunoSEQ multiplex PCR; TCRdb stores just in-frame clones and leaves some out. The sample consists of hundreds of thousands of clones, 75% to 85% of them appearing once. The data belong to a study of blood T cell repertoires in COVID-19. The trim removed 5 bases at V and 7 bases at J, leaving 6 bases unmatched. The CDR3 sequence is 13 residues long. Germline V gene sequence: CDR1 SGHAT, CDR2 FQNNGV. The sequence was obtained from a human donor in a cohort sampled during active COVID-19. The chain is built from TRBV11-2 and TRBJ2-7; TRBD2 agrees at 9 bases. Source material: peripheral blood. This chain's CDR3 is CASSLAGRREQYF. CDR3 in DNA: TGTGCCAGCAGCCTAGCGGGGAGGAGGGAGCAGTACTTC. Variable domain in full (rest from reference TRBV11-2 and TRBJ2-7): EAGVAQSPRYKIIEKRQSVAFWCNPISGHATLYWYQQILGQGPKLLIQFQNNGVVDDSQLPKDRFSAERLKGVDSTLKIQPAKLEDSAVYLCASSLAGRREQYFGPGTRLTVT.